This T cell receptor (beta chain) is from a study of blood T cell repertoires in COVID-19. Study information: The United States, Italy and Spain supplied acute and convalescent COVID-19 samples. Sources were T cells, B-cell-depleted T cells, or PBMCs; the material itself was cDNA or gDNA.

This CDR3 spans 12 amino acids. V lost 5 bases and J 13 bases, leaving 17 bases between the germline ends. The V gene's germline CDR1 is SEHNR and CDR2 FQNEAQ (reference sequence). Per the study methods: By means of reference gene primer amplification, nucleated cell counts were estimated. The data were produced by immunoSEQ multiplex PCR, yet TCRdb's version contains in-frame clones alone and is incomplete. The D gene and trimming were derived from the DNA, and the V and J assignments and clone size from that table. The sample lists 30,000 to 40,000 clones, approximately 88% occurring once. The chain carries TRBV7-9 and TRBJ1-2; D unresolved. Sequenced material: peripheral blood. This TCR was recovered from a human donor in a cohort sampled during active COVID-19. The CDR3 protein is CASSDLAGICTF. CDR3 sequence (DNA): TGTGCCAGCAGCGATTTGGCGGGTATCTGCACCTTC.